This T cell receptor beta chain derives from a study of T cells in Graves' hyperthyroidism and ophthalmopathy. Study context: Peripheral blood draws took place at initial diagnosis, ahead of any treatment.

Diagnoses were established using clinical symptoms, serum thyroxine and TRAb, thyroid ultrasound and orbital computed tomography. The PBMCs studied were ones that came from about 10 ml fresh peripheral blood. There were TCR beta CDR3 regions amplified from RNA transcripts. HTBI primers were the set used in a first-round RT-PCR of the TCR CDR3. TCRdb called the multiplex PCR reads again in MiXCR, with one record for every CDR3 protein. The sample yields about 250,000 distinct CDR3 sequences, roughly 22% seen once. Findings of the study overall: A median about 6.2 months before onset, the model predicted ophthalmopathy.

This clonotype was counted ten times or more. Antigen: not known. The TCR sequence derives from a woman aged 35 to 49 with Graves' ophthalmopathy. The sequenced sample was blood.

CDR3 DNA sequence: TGTGCCTGGAGCGGTGGGTTTGCCAGCCAAGAGACCCAGTACTTC. As protein: CAWSGGFASQETQYF. This sequence joins TRBV30 and TRBJ2-5; D gene ambiguous. From germline, CDR1 is GTSNPN and CDR2 SVGIG (reference sequence). This CDR3 contains 15 residues. The V and J ends lost 3 bases and 1 base respectively, with 15 bases between them.